A single sample is the source of the 18 T cell receptor beta chains below, sequenced in a study of regulatory T cells in long-lasting Graves disease. With iRepertoire HTBI primers and Arm-PCR of CDR3 regions, TCR beta libraries were built. TCRdb re-derived calls from the multiplex PCR reads in MiXCR, one entry per CDR3 protein. The sample records approximately 540,000 distinct CDR3 sequences, approximately 12% being singletons. Time point denoted: newly diagnosed GD, antithyroid drugs for less than 3 months. The TCR library was made from RNA that had been extracted from PBMCs in TRIzol. These records were also assigned to another study, of T cells in Graves' hyperthyroidism and ophthalmopathy.

Source: peripheral blood mononuclear cells (PBMCs), taken at new diagnosis, from a patient treated with antithyroid drugs. Receptors originate from a woman aged 25 to 39 with Graves disease.

CDR3 nucleotide sequence: TGTGCCAGCCACGGGACTCGGGGTCGCTCCTACGAGCAGTACTTC. The encoded protein is CASHGTRGRSYEQYF. The V gene is TRBV6-1, the J gene TRBJ2-7, with a tentative D call TRBD2 (6 bases). Trimming shortened V by 8 bases and J by 0 bases, and 17 bases separated the two germline ends. The germline CDR1 and CDR2 sequences are MNHNS and SASEGT. The CDR3 has 15 amino acids.

The V and J genes are TRBV5-4 and TRBJ2-1; the match to TRBD2 covers 9 bases. Germline CDR1 SGHNT, CDR2 YYREEE (reference sequence). V trimming: 1 base; J trimming: 6 bases; junction bases outside the gene matches: 11. The CDR3 totals 17 residues. The CDR3 protein is CASSLFHGLAITNEQFF. CDR3 bases: TGTGCCAGCAGCTTGTTTCATGGACTAGCGATCACCAATGAGCAGTTCTTC.

The rearrangement uses TRBV7-9 and TRBJ1-4, with D possibly being TRBD1 (5 bases). V lost 3 bases and J 0 bases, leaving 17 bases between the germline ends. The CDR3 extends over 18 amino acids. Per germline, CDR1 SEHNR and CDR2 FQNEAQ (reference sequence). In DNA form, the CDR3 reads TGTGCCAGCAGCTTGATCTGGGACCGGGATGCAACTAATGAAAAACTGTTTTTT. Its protein is CASSLIWDRDATNEKLFF.

This clonotype has ten or more counts. The rearrangement joins TRBV6-1 to TRBJ1-1; TRBD1 might be the D (5 bases). CDR1 is MNHNS and CDR2 is SASEGT in the germline V gene. V lost 6 bases and J 2 bases, leaving 16 bases between the germline ends. The CDR3 sequence is 15 residues long. The CDR3 loop is CASRGSGTPNTEAFF. In nucleotides, the CDR3 is TGTGCCAGCAGAGGCTCCGGGACCCCTAACACTGAAGCTTTCTTT.

This clonotype came up many times. V usage is TRBV29-1 and J usage is TRBJ2-7; D is ambiguous. Per the germline V gene, CDR1 is SQVTM and CDR2 is ANQGSEA. This CDR3 is built from 12 residues. The ends were cut back, 3 bases at V and 3 bases at J, with 9 bases in the middle. CDR3 in amino acids: CSVDPGDYEQYF. Written as DNA, the CDR3 is TGCAGCGTTGACCCCGGAGACTACGAGCAGTACTTC.

This clonotype was seen more than once but under ten times. J is TRBJ2-1 and V is TRBV6-2 or TRBV6-3; 9 bases fit TRBD2. From germline, CDR1 is MNHEY and CDR2 SVGEGT. The CDR3 runs 15 residues. Trimming removed 6 bases from V and 8 bases from J; junction bases left unmatched: 11. In DNA, the CDR3 is TGTGCCAGCAGGGAAGGACTAGCGCGAGGGGATGAGCAGTTCTTC. Amino acid sequence: CASREGLARGDEQFF.

Of note for this clonotype: This probably arose from a read error, given a far larger clone one base away. This sequence joins TRBV11-1 and TRBJ2-5; D gene uncertain. The J call may be in error: the DNA end matches TRBJ2-1 better. The V gene's germline CDR1 is SGHAT and CDR2 FQDESV (reference sequence). The CDR3 totals 13 residues. The DNA for the CDR3 is TGTGCCACCAGCCTCGGAGCCTACAATGATCAGTTCTTC. Protein sequence: CATSLGAYNDQFF.

This clonotype was recorded many times. This chain uses TRBV20-1 with TRBJ1-1; D unresolved. CDR3 length: 13 residues. CDR1 is DFQATT, CDR2 SNEGSKA, per germline (reference sequence). The V gene lost 0 bases and the J gene lost 3 bases, with 8 bases spanning the gap. This CDR3 is CSAREGSYTEAFF. The CDR3 DNA is TGCAGTGCTAGAGAGGGATCATACACTGAAGCTTTCTTT.

This clonotype was picked up many times. V is TRBV2 and J is TRBJ2-3; 13 bases fit TRBD2. V was pared by 7 bases and J by 4 bases, with 2 bases of the junction left unmatched. The CDR3 sequence is 14 residues long. CDR1 and CDR2 from the germline V gene are SNHLY and FYNNEI. The CDR3 DNA sequence: TGTGCCAGCAAAACTAGCGGGAGGGCAGATACGCAGTATTTT. Its protein is CASKTSGRADTQYF.

The J gene is TRBJ1-1, the V gene TRBV7-2; perhaps TRBD1 as D (5 bases). CDR1 SGHTA and CDR2 FQGNSA come from the germline V gene. The V and J ends lost 7 bases and 1 base respectively, with 13 bases between them. The CDR3 totals 14 residues. The CDR3 DNA follows: TGTGCCAGCAACATCGGGGCCAGGAACACTGAAGCTTTCTTT. This sequence encodes CASNIGARNTEAFF.

Only a few counts were recorded for this clonotype. CDR3: CSARDSSGETQYF. DNA of the CDR3: TGCAGTGCTAGAGATAGTTCAGGAGAGACCCAGTACTTC. This chain joins TRBV20-1 and TRBJ2-5; no reliable D call. The V gene lost 0 bases and the J gene lost 4 bases, with 9 bases spanning the gap. The germline gives CDR1 DFQATT, CDR2 SNEGSKA (reference sequence). This CDR3 region has 13 residues.

This clonotype appeared many times. The chain has TRBV7-9 and TRBJ1-1, with D maybe TRBD1 (6 bases). The ends were cut back, 6 bases at V and 3 bases at J, with 11 bases in the middle. Germline-derived CDR1 and CDR2 are SEHNR and FQNEAQ (reference sequence). The CDR3 covers 13 residues. The CDR3, as DNA: TGTGCCAGCAGAGGGGGAGGTGACACTGAAGCTTTCTTT. Protein: CASRGGGDTEAFF.

There are many counts of this clonotype. The chain carries TRBV7-9 and TRBJ2-1, with 8 bases aligning to TRBD2. The V gene end was trimmed by 5 bases and the J gene end by 4 bases; junction bases not matched to a gene: 10. The CDR3 sequence is 16 residues long. From germline, CDR1 is SEHNR and CDR2 FQNEAQ (reference sequence). Here the CDR3 reads CASSSTGLVAYNEQFF. CDR3 nucleotides: TGTGCCAGCAGCAGTACGGGACTAGTCGCGTACAATGAGCAGTTCTTC.

This clonotype occurred many times. This chain joins TRBV27 and TRBJ2-7, with D possibly matching TRBD1 (6 bases). V was pared by 5 bases and J by 9 bases, with 23 bases between. CDR3 length: 15 residues. Per the germline V gene, CDR1 is MNHEY and CDR2 is SMNVEV (reference sequence). The CDR3 sequence: CASSPSGTPFGGQYF. The DNA for the CDR3 is TGTGCCAGCAGTCCCTCCGGGACACCCTTTGGCGGGCAGTACTTC.

This clonotype was counted only a few times. The rearrangement links TRBV7-6 to TRBJ2-2; 7 bases are shared with TRBD2. The V gene's germline CDR1 is SGHVS and CDR2 FNYEAQ. Germline trimming cut 2 bases from V and 3 bases from J; bases unmatched to any gene: 6. This CDR3 contains 16 residues. In DNA, the CDR3 is TGTGCCAGCAGCTTAAGGGCGGGAGCCGACACCGGGGAGCTGTTTTTT. Translation gives CASSLRAGADTGELFF. Full variable domain (rest looked up from reference TRBV7-6 and TRBJ2-2): GAGVSQSPRYKVTKRGQDVALRCDPISGHVSLYWYRQALGQGPEFLTYFNYEAQQDKSGLPNDRFSAERPEGSISTLTIQRTEQRDSAMYRCASSLRAGADTGELFFGEGSRLTVL.

This clonotype was recorded at least ten times. The CDR3 nucleotides are TGTGCCAGCAGCTTGGGTGGCTTCGGCTACGAGCAGTACTTC. It codes for CASSLGGFGYEQYF. The rearrangement links TRBV7-2 to TRBJ2-7; D not certain. V was cut by 3 bases and J by 3 bases, with 12 bases left in between. The germline CDR1 and CDR2 sequences are SGHTA and FQGNSA. There are 14 residues in the CDR3.

This clonotype has more than one count but fewer than ten. The genes are TRBV24-1 and TRBJ2-7, with 9 bases fitting TRBD1. The CDR3 loop spans 16 amino acids. Germline CDR1 is KGHDR and CDR2 is SFDVKD. V shed 6 bases, J shed 5 bases, and the junction held 13 bases outside the gene matches. The DNA for the CDR3 is TGTGCCACCAGTACTCTAGGAGGGACAGGGCCAGACGAGCAGTACTTC. Its protein product is CATSTLGGTGPDEQYF.

V and J are TRBV7-2 and TRBJ2-3; TRBD2 agrees at 7 bases. V dropped 5 bases and J dropped 0; count of bases not matched to a gene: 20. This CDR3 comprises 20 residues. The germline CDR1 and CDR2 sequences are SGHTA and FQGNSA. CDR3 residues: CASSRPGRESRRGSTDTQYF. CDR3 bases: TGTGCCAGCAGCCGACCTGGGCGGGAGTCACGGAGAGGTAGCACAGATACGCAGTATTTT.